These 3 T cell receptor beta chains were sequenced from one sample in a study of blood T cell repertoires in COVID-19. TCRdb's copy holds only in-frame clones and misses some; the assay was immunoSEQ multiplex PCR. This sample has about 180,000 clones, with about 88% found just once. The sample was peripheral blood. These TCRs come from a man aged 60-69 years with COVID-19, enrolled during active disease.

The rearrangement links TRBV7-3 to TRBJ2-5; possibly TRBD2 for D (5 bases). The V gene's germline CDR1 is SGHTA and CDR2 FQGTGA. Deletions cut 5 bases from V and 5 bases from J, with 18 bases between. The CDR3 has 15 residues. The CDR3 coding sequence is TGTGCCAGCAGCACTAGGAAGGGCTGGGGTGAGACCCAGTACTTC. This gives the protein CASSTRKGWGETQYF.

The chain links TRBV11-3 to TRBJ1-2; TRBD1 is a possible D gene (5 bases). Germline loops: CDR1 SGHNT, CDR2 YENEEA. V gave up 8 bases and J gave up 4 bases, with 17 bases separating them. CDR3 length equals 14 residues. DNA of the CDR3: TGTGCCAGCGCCGGTACGGTCCAGGGCTATGGCTACACCTTC. Translation gives CASAGTVQGYGYTF.

The V gene is TRBV7-2, the J gene TRBJ1-6, with a possible D match to TRBD1 (6 bases). CDR3 length: 14 residues. Trimming cost V 5 bases and J 7 bases, with 12 bases left between them. Germline CDR1 reads SGHTA; CDR2 reads FQGNSA. DNA of the CDR3: TGTGCCAGCAGCCTACAGGGATGGAATTCACCCCTCCACTTT. Protein sequence: CASSLQGWNSPLHF.